This TCR beta chain comes out of a study of shared clonotypes between healthy human individuals. Germline V gene data show CDR1 as SGHRS and CDR2 as YFSETQ. This CDR3 has 13 amino acids. J gave up 8 bases and V 7 bases, and 8 bases lay outside the gene matches. Generated by immunoSEQ multiplex PCR, the TCRdb table keeps only in-frame clones and is missing some. The sample contains more than 2 million clones, 95% of which appear only once. This sequence joins TRBV5-1 and TRBJ1-2; 10 positions agree with TRBD1. The sample comprised naive CD4+ T cells sorted from blood. As for subset: CD45RA+ positively selected. This clonotype was sampled from a man younger than 35 in good health. The CDR3 sequence: CASETGTGVGYTF. For the CDR3, the DNA is TGCGCCAGCGAAACCGGGACAGGGGTCGGCTACACCTTC.